A single sample gave rise to the 30 T cell receptor beta chains below, sequenced in a study of T-cell reconstitution after alpha-beta-depleted transplantation in children. Preparing the TCRbeta library involved the use of unique molecular identifiers. TCRdb analysed the PCR reads with MiXCR anew, one entry per CDR3 protein. Of about 440,000 distinct CDR3 sequences listed, approximately 41% were seen once; the top ten hold around a quarter. Sequencing was performed on PBMCs, taken before TCRalphabeta/CD19-depleted stem cell transplant. All receptors come from a girl under 10 years old with aplastic anemia, due to receive a stem cell transplant.

This clonotype appeared many times. The chain has TRBV3-1 and TRBJ2-5; 13 bases line up with TRBD2. Per the germline V gene, CDR1 is LGHDT and CDR2 is YNNKEL (reference sequence). With 4 bases clipped from V and 1 base from J, the junction kept 3 bases outside the gene matches. The CDR3 spans 16 residues. CDR3 bases: TGTGCCAGCAGCCCCTGGACTAGCGGGAGCCAAGAGACCCAGTACTTC. Translation gives CASSPWTSGSQETQYF.

This clonotype was seen at least ten times. This chain connects TRBV5-1 to TRBJ2-7; possible D gene TRBD1, 6 bases. The CDR3 runs 14 residues. Germline V gives CDR1 SGHRS, CDR2 YFSETQ. Trimming took 0 bases from V and 3 from J, leaving 10 bases between them. This chain's CDR3 is CASSLDRVDYEQYF. The CDR3 bases are TGCGCCAGCAGCTTGGACAGGGTGGACTACGAGCAGTACTTC.

The chain recombines TRBV3-1 with TRBJ1-2; TRBD1 matches 7 bases. This CDR3 comprises 15 residues. Germline trimming cut 4 bases from V and 0 bases from J; bases unmatched to any gene: 5. CDR1 is LGHDT and CDR2 is YNNKEL in the germline V gene (reference sequence). The CDR3 nucleotides read TGTGCCAGCAGCCCGACCCAGGGGGCTAACTATGGCTACACCTTC. Translation gives CASSPTQGANYGYTF.

The V gene is TRBV4-2, the J gene TRBJ2-3; D call uncertain. Trimming cost V 0 bases and J 0 bases, with 10 bases left between them. Looked up from germline, CDR1 is LGHNA and CDR2 is YNFKEQ. This CDR3 spans 16 amino acids. The DNA of the CDR3 is TGTGCCAGCAGCCAAGATGTCGTTCCCAGCACAGATACGCAGTATTTT. Its translation is CASSQDVVPSTDTQYF.

Of note for this clonotype: A much more abundant neighbour one base away suggests this may be a read error. The chain employs TRBV7-2 and TRBJ2-1; 10 bases map to TRBD2. V gave up 7 bases and J gave up 4 bases; unmatched junction bases: 7. Germline V gene lookup returns CDR1 SGHTA and CDR2 FQGNSA. The CDR3 totals 15 residues. The CDR3, as DNA: TGTGCCAGCAACCTTGGGACTAGCGTTTACAATGAGCAGTTCTTC. As protein: CASNLGTSVYNEQFF.

This clonotype was seen only once. V and J are TRBV5-5 and TRBJ2-3; maybe TRBD2 (5 bases). CDR1 and CDR2 from the germline V gene are SGHKS and YYEKEE (reference sequence). The CDR3 length is 16 residues. V shed 4 bases and J shed 0 bases, with 15 bases lying between them. The CDR3 sequence is CASSPGTQRSTDTQYF. CDR3 nucleotides: TGTGCCAGCAGCCCCGGTACCCAGCGGAGCACAGATACGCAGTATTTT.

This chain connects TRBV10-3 to TRBJ2-1; perhaps TRBD2 as D (7 bases). V was pared by 6 bases and J by 4 bases, with 16 bases between. This CDR3 is 15 amino acids long. The V gene's germline CDR1 is ENHRY and CDR2 SYGVKD. CDR3 nucleotides: TGTGCCATCAGCCCGGGCGGGGGCCTTTACAATGAGCAGTTCTTC. It is translated as CAISPGGGLYNEQFF.

V and J are TRBV10-2 and TRBJ2-7, with TRBD2 as a possible D gene (6 bases). The germline gives CDR1 WSHSY, CDR2 SAAADI. The CDR3 spans 16 residues. V gave up 6 bases and J gave up 0 bases, with 18 bases separating them. In DNA, the CDR3 is TGCGCCAGCAGCGAACTGGGACTCATGAGCTCCTACGAGCAGTACTTC. Translating gives CASSELGLMSSYEQYF.

This chain links TRBV30 with TRBJ2-7; D might be TRBD1 (6 bases). The CDR3 runs 13 residues. The V and J ends lost 2 bases and 9 bases respectively, with 17 bases between them. CDR1 is GTSNPN, CDR2 SVGIG, per germline (reference sequence). The CDR3 DNA is TGTGCCTGGAGTCCGGACAGTCTTCAACGGCAGTACTTC. As protein: CAWSPDSLQRQYF. Full variable domain (remainder filled in from reference TRBV30 and TRBJ2-7): SQTIHQWPATLVQPVGSPLSLECTVEGTSNPNLYWYRQAAGRGLQLLFYSVGIGQISSEVPQNLSASRPQDRQFILSSKKLLLSDSGFYLCAWSPDSLQRQYFGPGTRLTVT.

This clonotype appeared a few times. The chain employs TRBV30 and TRBJ2-5, with 12 bases identical to TRBD2. The CDR3 is 13 amino acids. Trimming at V came to 5 bases and at J to 5 bases, leaving 3 bases not matched to a gene. Per germline, CDR1 GTSNPN and CDR2 SVGIG (reference sequence). The DNA of the CDR3 is TGTGCCTGGGGACTAGCGGGGCCGGAGACCCAGTACTTC. It codes for CAWGLAGPETQYF.

Remarks on this clonotype: This may be a read error, as it is one base from a much larger clone. The chain employs TRBV7-8 and TRBJ2-7; 8 bases line up with TRBD1. The CDR3 covers 15 residues. CDR1 SGHVS and CDR2 FQNEAQ come from the germline V gene. V lost 5 bases and J lost 2; bases outside the gene matches: 8. CDR3: CASSPGTGLPYEQYF. The CDR3 nucleotides read TGTGCCAGCAGCCCCGGGACAGGCCTCCCCTACGAGCAGTACTTC.

This clonotype was seen only once. The V and J genes are TRBV15 and TRBJ2-3, with D unclear. Germline assignment: CDR1 LNHNV and CDR2 YYDKDF (reference sequence). This CDR3 contains 14 residues. V was shortened by 0 bases and J by 4 bases, with 8 bases between the two germline ends. The CDR3 loop reads CATSRDLSPDTQYF. The CDR3 DNA follows: TGTGCCACCAGCAGAGATCTGTCTCCAGATACGCAGTATTTT. The complete variable domain, with remaining parts taken from reference TRBV15 and TRBJ2-3, reads DAMVIQNPRYQVTQFGKPVTLSCSQTLNHNVMYWYQQKSSQAPKLLFHYYDKDFNNEADTPDNFQSRRPNTSFCFLDIRSPGLGDTAMYLCATSRDLSPDTQYFGPGTRLTVL.

This clonotype was observed a handful of times. The V gene is TRBV9, the J gene TRBJ2-7; TRBD1 matches 10 bases. This CDR3 is 13 amino acids long. Germline CDR1 and CDR2: SGDLS and YYNGEE. Germline trimming cut 3 bases from V and 4 bases from J; bases unmatched to any gene: 1. In nucleotides, the CDR3 is TGTGCCAGCAGCGCGGACAGGGGGTACGAGCAGTACTTC. Residues: CASSADRGYEQYF.

On this clonotype itself: This clone may be a read error of a much larger clone one base away. V gene TRBV20-1 combines with J gene TRBJ1-5, with D perhaps TRBD1 (5 bases). Germline-derived CDR1 and CDR2 are DFQATT and SNEGSKA (reference sequence). CDR3 size: 16 residues. As DNA, the CDR3 is TGCTGTGCTGTGGCACTCGGGGGTGGGGGCAATCAGCCCCAGCATTTT. Translation gives CCAVALGGGGNQPQHF.

The chain links TRBV10-3 to TRBJ2-4; D is undetermined. Trimming removed 0 bases from V and 11 bases from J, with 17 bases in between. Germline V gene data show CDR1 as ENHRY and CDR2 as SYGVKD. This CDR3 is 15 amino acids long. The CDR3 region is CAISESWQTASFQYF. The CDR3 DNA is TGTGCCATCAGTGAGTCGTGGCAGACGGCTAGTTTTCAGTACTTC.

This chain links TRBV5-1 with TRBJ2-5; perhaps D is TRBD1 or TRBD2 (6 bases each). The ends were cut back, 0 bases at V and 2 bases at J, with 17 bases in the middle. Germline loops: CDR1 SGHRS, CDR2 YFSETQ. This CDR3 has 17 amino acids. CDR3 sequence: CASSLAPLRGEQETQYF. The CDR3 bases are TGCGCCAGCAGCTTGGCCCCGCTTAGGGGGGAACAAGAGACCCAGTACTTC.

This clonotype has more than one count but fewer than ten. J is TRBJ2-3 and V is TRBV28, with 15 bases that match TRBD2. V lost 4 bases and J lost 4; bases outside the gene matches: 9. Germline V gene data show CDR1 as MDHEN and CDR2 as SYDVKM. The CDR3 is 18 amino acids. The CDR3 protein is CASSSKPGLAGGPDTQYF. The CDR3 nucleotides read TGTGCCAGCAGTTCAAAACCGGGACTAGCGGGAGGCCCAGATACGCAGTATTTT.

V is TRBV18 and J is TRBJ2-1; the match to TRBD2 covers 13 bases. V was clipped by 3 bases and J by 8 bases; unmatched bases: 4. Germline V lookup: CDR1 KGHSH, CDR2 LQKENI. This CDR3 comprises 15 residues. The CDR3 DNA reads TGTGCCAGCTCACCTGGACTAGCGGGAGCCCATGAGCAGTTCTTC. This translates into CASSPGLAGAHEQFF.

In this sample, this clonotype turned up many times. The rearrangement uses TRBV20-1 and TRBJ1-5, with a possible D match to TRBD1 (5 bases). The germline V gene has CDR1 DFQATT and CDR2 SNEGSKA (reference sequence). CDR3 length equals 15 residues. V was pared by 6 bases and J by 0 bases, with 15 bases between. CDR3 nucleotides: TGCAGTGCATCCGGGAGGCAGGGTAGCAATCAGCCCCAGCATTTT. Amino acid sequence: CSASGRQGSNQPQHF.

This clonotype was counted many times. The V gene is TRBV18, the J gene TRBJ2-1; D not certain. The germline V gene has CDR1 KGHSH and CDR2 LQKENI. Trimming stripped 0 bases from V and 4 bases from J, with 7 bases between. The CDR3 consists of 14 residues. CDR3 DNA: TGTGCCAGCTCACCACCTGACTCGTACAATGAGCAGTTCTTC. Amino acids: CASSPPDSYNEQFF.

There are a few counts of this clonotype. The gene calls are TRBV7-2 and TRBJ1-2; D ambiguous. The CDR3 contains 13 residues. V lost 5 bases and J lost 7, with 14 bases in between. Germline V gene data show CDR1 as SGHTA and CDR2 as FQGNSA. Here the CDR3 DNA reads TGTGCCAGCAGCCGTGACGGACTGGGTGGCTACACCTTC. Protein product: CASSRDGLGGYTF.

This chain joins TRBV5-1 and TRBJ2-1; 15 bases fit TRBD2. Germline V CDR1 and CDR2: SGHRS, YFSETQ. The length of the CDR3 is 16 residues. V gave up 1 base and J gave up 7 bases; unmatched junction bases: 3. The CDR3 DNA reads TGCGCCAGCAGCTTGCCCGGACTAGCGGGAGGGAATGAGCAGTTCTTC. It yields the protein CASSLPGLAGGNEQFF. Full variable domain (outside the CDR3, taken from reference TRBV5-1 and TRBJ2-1): KAGVTQTPRYLIKTRGQQVTLSCSPISGHRSVSWYQQTPGQGLQFLFEYFSETQRNKGNFPGRFSGRQFSNSRSEMNVSTLELGDSALYLCASSLPGLAGGNEQFFGPGTRLTVL.

This rearrangement joins TRBV29-1 to TRBJ2-7; D gene ambiguous. Germline CDR1 SQVTM, CDR2 ANQGSEA. Trimming took off 5 bases at V and 1 base at J, with 12 bases between the two ends. CDR3 length: 13 amino acids. This CDR3 is CSVSLPGSYEQYF. As DNA, the CDR3 is TGCAGCGTTAGTCTCCCCGGGTCCTACGAGCAGTACTTC.

This clonotype occurred a few times. The CDR3 region is CASRVAENTDTQYF. The CDR3 DNA is TGTGCCAGCAGGGTAGCGGAGAACACAGATACGCAGTATTTT. The V and J genes are TRBV6-1 and TRBJ2-3, with D possibly matching TRBD2 (6 bases). This CDR3 contains 14 residues. In germline, CDR1 is MNHNS, CDR2 SASEGT. Trimming shortened V by 6 bases and J by 2 bases, and 12 bases separated the two germline ends.

This clonotype appeared a single time. The V gene is TRBV6-1, the J gene TRBJ2-7, with D possibly TRBD2 on 5 matching bases. The CDR3 contains 12 residues. Trimming left V 5 bases short and J 6 bases short, with 11 bases between. Germline V CDR1 and CDR2: MNHNS, SASEGT. In DNA form, the CDR3 reads TGTGCCAGCAGTACACCCCGGGGCGAGCAGTACTTC. It translates to CASSTPRGEQYF.

This clonotype was seen ten or more times. CDR3 protein: CASIALAVHNEQFF. For the CDR3, the DNA is TGTGCCAGCATCGCACTAGCGGTTCACAATGAGCAGTTCTTC. V gene TRBV7-9 combines with J gene TRBJ2-1, with 8 positions matching TRBD2. The CDR3 runs 14 residues. Trimming at V came to 7 bases and at J to 5 bases, leaving 7 bases not matched to a gene. Germline CDR1 SEHNR, CDR2 FQNEAQ (reference sequence).

The chain carries TRBV20-1 and TRBJ2-7; perhaps TRBD2 as D (6 bases). The germline V and J ends were trimmed by 3 bases and 0 bases, with 9 bases remaining between them. This CDR3 region has 13 residues. Per the germline V gene, CDR1 is DFQATT and CDR2 is SNEGSKA (reference sequence). CDR3 amino acids: CSARGRDSYEQYF. CDR3 DNA: TGCAGTGCTAGGGGGCGGGACTCCTACGAGCAGTACTTC.

This rearrangement joins TRBV7-8 to TRBJ2-7; 10 nucleotides align to TRBD1. Germline V CDR1 and CDR2: SGHVS, FQNEAQ. J was trimmed by 4 bases and V by 4 bases; bases with no gene match: 7. The CDR3 extends over 15 amino acids. The CDR3 sequence is CASSSGRDRGYEQYF. The CDR3 DNA follows: TGTGCCAGCAGCTCGGGCCGGGACAGGGGATACGAGCAGTACTTC.

This clonotype was recorded a few times. This chain connects TRBV27 to TRBJ2-1, with D maybe TRBD1 (6 bases). The CDR3 is made up of 14 amino acids. In germline, CDR1 is MNHEY, CDR2 SMNVEV (reference sequence). V lost 2 bases to trimming and J lost 7 bases, with 12 bases between them. The DNA for the CDR3 is TGTGCCAGCAGTTTAGTCGGTAGGGGGAATGAGCAGTTCTTC. Protein: CASSLVGRGNEQFF.

The V gene is TRBV28, the J gene TRBJ2-5; D is uncertain. CDR1 and CDR2 from the germline V gene are MDHEN and SYDVKM. V shed 9 bases and J shed 6 bases, with 17 bases lying between them. The CDR3 is 13 amino acids. The CDR3 spells CASWTDAVKTQYF. CDR3 coding DNA: TGTGCCAGTTGGACGGATGCGGTGAAGACCCAGTACTTC.